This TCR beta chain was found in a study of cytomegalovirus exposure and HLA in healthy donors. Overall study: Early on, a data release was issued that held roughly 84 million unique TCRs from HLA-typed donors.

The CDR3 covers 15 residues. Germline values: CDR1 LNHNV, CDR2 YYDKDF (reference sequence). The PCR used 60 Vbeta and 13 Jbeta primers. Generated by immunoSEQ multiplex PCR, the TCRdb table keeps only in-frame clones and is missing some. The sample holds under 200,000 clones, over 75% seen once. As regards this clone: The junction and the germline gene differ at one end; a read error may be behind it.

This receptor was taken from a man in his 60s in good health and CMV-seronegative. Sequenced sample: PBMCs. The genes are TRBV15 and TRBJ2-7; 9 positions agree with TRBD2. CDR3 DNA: TGTGCCACCCGCAGCGGGCGGGAGGGCCTCTCCGAGCAGTACTTC. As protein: CATRSGREGLSEQYF.